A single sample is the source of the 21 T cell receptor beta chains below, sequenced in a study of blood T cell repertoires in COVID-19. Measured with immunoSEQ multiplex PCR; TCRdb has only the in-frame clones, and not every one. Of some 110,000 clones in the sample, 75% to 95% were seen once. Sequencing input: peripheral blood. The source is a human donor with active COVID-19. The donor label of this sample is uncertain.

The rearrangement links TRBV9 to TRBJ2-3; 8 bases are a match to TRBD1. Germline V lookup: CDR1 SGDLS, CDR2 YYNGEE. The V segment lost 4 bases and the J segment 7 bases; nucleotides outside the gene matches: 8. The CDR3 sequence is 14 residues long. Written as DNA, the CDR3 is TGTGCCAGCAGCCCTCGGACAGGGTTGAATACGCAGTATTTT. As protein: CASSPRTGLNTQYF.

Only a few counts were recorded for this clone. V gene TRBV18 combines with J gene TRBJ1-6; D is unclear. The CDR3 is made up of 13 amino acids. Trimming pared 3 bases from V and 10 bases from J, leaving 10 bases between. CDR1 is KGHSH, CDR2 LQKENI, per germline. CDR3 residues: CASSPSSGSPLHF. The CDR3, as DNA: TGTGCCAGCTCACCGTCGTCCGGGTCACCCCTCCACTTT. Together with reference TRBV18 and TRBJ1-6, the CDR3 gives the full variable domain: NAGVMQNPRHLVRRRGQEARLRCSPMKGHSHVYWYRQLPEEGLKFMVYLQKENIIDESGMPKERFSAEFPKEGPSILRIQQVVRGDSAAYFCASSPSSGSPLHFGNGTRLTVT.

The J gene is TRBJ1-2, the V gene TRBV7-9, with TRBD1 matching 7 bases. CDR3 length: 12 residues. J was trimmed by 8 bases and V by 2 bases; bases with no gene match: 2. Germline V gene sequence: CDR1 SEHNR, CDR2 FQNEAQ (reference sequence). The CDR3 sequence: CASSLRGLGYTF. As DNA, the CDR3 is TGTGCCAGCAGCTTAAGGGGGCTGGGCTACACCTTC.

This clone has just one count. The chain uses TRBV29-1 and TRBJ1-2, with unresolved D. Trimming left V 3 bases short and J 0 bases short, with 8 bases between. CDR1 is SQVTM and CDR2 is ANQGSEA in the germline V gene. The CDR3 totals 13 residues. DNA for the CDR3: TGCAGCGTTGACGAGGAGACTAACTATGGCTACACCTTC. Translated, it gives CSVDEETNYGYTF.

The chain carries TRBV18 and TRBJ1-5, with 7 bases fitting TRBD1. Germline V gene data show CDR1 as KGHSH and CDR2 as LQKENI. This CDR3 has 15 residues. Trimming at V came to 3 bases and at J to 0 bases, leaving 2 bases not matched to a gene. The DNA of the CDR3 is TGTGCCAGCTCACCGTCAGGGGGTAGCAATCAGCCCCAGCATTTT. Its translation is CASSPSGGSNQPQHF.

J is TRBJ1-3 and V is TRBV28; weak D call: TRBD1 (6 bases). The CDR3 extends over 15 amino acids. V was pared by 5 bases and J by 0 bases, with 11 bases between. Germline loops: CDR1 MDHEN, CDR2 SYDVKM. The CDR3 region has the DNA TGTGCCAGCAGTATACCAGGGGCCTCTGGAAACACCATATATTTT. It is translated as CASSIPGASGNTIYF.

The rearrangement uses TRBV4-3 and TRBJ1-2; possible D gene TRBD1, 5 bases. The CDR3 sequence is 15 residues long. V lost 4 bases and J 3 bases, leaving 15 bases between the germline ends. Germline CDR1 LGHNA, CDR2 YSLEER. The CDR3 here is CASSPRGASDYGYTF. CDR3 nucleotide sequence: TGCGCCAGCAGCCCTCGTGGGGCTAGCGACTATGGCTACACCTTC.

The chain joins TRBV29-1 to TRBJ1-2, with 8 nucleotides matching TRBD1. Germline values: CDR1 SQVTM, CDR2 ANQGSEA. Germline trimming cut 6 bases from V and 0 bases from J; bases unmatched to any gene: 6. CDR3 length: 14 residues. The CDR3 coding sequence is TGCAGCGTAGCGACAGGGGACGCTAACTATGGCTACACCTTC. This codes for CSVATGDANYGYTF. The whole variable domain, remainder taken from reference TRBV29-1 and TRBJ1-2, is SAVISQKPSRDICQRGTSLTIQCQVDSQVTMMFWYRQQPGQSLTLIATANQGSEATYESGFVIDKFPISRPNLTFSTLTVSNMSPEDSSIYLCSVATGDANYGYTFGSGTRLTVV.

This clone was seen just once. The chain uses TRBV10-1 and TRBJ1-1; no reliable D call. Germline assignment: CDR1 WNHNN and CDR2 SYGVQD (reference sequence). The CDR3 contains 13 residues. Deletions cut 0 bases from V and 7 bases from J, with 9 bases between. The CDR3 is CASSESSRSEAFF. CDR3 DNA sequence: TGCGCCAGCAGTGAGTCCTCACGGAGTGAAGCTTTCTTT.

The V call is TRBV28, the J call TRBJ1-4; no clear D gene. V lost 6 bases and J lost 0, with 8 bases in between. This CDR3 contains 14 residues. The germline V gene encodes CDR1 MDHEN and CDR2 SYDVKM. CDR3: CASSLTPTNEKLFF. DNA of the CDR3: TGTGCCAGCAGCCTCACTCCAACTAATGAAAAACTGTTTTTT. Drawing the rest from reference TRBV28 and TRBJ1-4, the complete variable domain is DVKVTQSSRYLVKRTGEKVFLECVQDMDHENMFWYRQDPGLGLRLIYFSYDVKMKEKGDIPEGYSVSREKKERFSLILESASTNQTSMYLCASSLTPTNEKLFFGSGTQLSVL.

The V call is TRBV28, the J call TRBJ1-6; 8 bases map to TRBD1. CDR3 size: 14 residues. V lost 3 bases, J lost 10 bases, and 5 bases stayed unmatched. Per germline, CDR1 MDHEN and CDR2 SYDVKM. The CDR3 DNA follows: TGTGCCAGCAGTTTTGGACAGGGCAGGTCACCCCTCCACTTT. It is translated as CASSFGQGRSPLHF.

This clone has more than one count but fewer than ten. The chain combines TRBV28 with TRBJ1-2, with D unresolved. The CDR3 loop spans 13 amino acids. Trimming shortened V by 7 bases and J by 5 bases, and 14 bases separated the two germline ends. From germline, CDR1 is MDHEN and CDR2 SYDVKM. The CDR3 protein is CASTRGGSYGYTF. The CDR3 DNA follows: TGTGCCAGCACCCGGGGTGGGTCATATGGCTACACCTTC.

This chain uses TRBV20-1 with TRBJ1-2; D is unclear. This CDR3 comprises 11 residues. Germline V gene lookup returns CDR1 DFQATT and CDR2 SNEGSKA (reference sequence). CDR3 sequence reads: CGGSIGYGYTF. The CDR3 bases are TGCGGAGGATCGATTGGCTATGGCTACACCTTC.

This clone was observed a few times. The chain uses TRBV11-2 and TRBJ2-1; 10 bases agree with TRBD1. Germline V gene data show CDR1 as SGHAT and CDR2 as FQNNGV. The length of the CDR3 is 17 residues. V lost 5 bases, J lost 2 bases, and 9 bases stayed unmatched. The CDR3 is CASSPPGQGRTYNEQFF. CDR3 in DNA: TGTGCCAGCAGCCCACCGGGACAGGGGAGGACCTACAATGAGCAGTTCTTC.

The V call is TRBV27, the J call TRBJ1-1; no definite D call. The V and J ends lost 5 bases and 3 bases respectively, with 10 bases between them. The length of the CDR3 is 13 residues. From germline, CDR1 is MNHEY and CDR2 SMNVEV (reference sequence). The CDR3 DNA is TGTGCCAGCAGTCCTACTTCGTACACTGAAGCTTTCTTT. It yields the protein CASSPTSYTEAFF.

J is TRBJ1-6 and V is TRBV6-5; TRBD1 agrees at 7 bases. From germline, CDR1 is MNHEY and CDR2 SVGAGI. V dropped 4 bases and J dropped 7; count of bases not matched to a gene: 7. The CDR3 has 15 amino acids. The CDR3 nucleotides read TGTGCCAGCAGTTTGACAGGGTTACGAAATTCACCCCTCCACTTT. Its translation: CASSLTGLRNSPLHF.

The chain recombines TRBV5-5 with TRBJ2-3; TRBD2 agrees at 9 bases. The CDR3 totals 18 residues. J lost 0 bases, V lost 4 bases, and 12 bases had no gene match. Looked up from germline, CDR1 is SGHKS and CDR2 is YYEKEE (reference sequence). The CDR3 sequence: CASSITGTSLDSTDTQYF. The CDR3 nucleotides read TGTGCCAGCAGCATCACCGGGACTAGCCTCGATAGCACAGATACGCAGTATTTT. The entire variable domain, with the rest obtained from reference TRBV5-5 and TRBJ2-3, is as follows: DAGVTQSPTHLIKTRGQQVTLRCSPISGHKSVSWYQQVLGQGPQFIFQYYEKEERGRGNFPDRFSARQFPNYSSELNVNALLLGDSALYLCASSITGTSLDSTDTQYFGPGTRLTVL.

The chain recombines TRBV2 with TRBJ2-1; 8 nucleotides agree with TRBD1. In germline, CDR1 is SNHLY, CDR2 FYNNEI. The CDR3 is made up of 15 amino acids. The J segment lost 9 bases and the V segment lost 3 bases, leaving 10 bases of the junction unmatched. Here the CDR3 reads CASSDGDRGGSEQFF. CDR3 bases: TGTGCCAGCAGTGACGGAGACAGGGGAGGCAGTGAGCAGTTCTTC.

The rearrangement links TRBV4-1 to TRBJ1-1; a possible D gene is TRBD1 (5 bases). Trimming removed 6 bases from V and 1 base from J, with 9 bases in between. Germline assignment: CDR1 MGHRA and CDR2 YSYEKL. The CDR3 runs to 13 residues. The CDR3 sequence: CASRDIGNTEAFF. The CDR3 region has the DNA TGCGCCAGCAGGGACATTGGGAACACTGAAGCTTTCTTT.

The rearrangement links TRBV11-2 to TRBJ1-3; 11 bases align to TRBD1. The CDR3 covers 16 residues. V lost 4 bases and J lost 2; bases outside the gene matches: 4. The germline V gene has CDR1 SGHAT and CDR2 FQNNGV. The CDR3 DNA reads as TGTGCCAGCAGCTGGACAGGGGGCGCCCCTGGAAACACCATATATTTT. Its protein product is CASSWTGGAPGNTIYF. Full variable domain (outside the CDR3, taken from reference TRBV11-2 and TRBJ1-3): EAGVAQSPRYKIIEKRQSVAFWCNPISGHATLYWYQQILGQGPKLLIQFQNNGVVDDSQLPKDRFSAERLKGVDSTLKIQPAKLEDSAVYLCASSWTGGAPGNTIYFGEGSWLTVV.

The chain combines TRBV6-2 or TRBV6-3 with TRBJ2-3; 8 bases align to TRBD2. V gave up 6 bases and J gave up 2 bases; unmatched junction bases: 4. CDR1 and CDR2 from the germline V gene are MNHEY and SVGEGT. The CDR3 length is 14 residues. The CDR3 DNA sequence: TGTGCCAGCAGCCGGGGGGGCCCCACAGATACGCAGTATTTT. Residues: CASSRGGPTDTQYF.